The present T cell receptor (beta chain) was sequenced within a study of PD-1 blockade in classical Hodgkin lymphoma. Study overall: Patients in the cohort were put on intravenous nivolumab, 3 mg/kg every 2 weeks. Study outcomes and limitations: Some patients began nivolumab under 1 year after ASCT. These patients were excluded from later analyses. Similar baseline diversity was found in complete responders and newly diagnosed patients.

This sample's time point: cycle 4 day 1 (C4D1), after five to seven weeks of nivolumab. Each patient experienced a relapse that followed autologous stem cell transplantation, and brentuximab vedotin exposure varied. Complete response, partial response or progressive disease was each patient's best response. CDR1 is ENHRY and CDR2 is SYGVKD in the germline V gene. This CDR3 contains 12 residues. Trimming pared 6 bases from V and 1 base from J, leaving 7 bases between. Some clones are missing from TCRdb's copy, which holds only in-frame ones; the method was immunoSEQ multiplex PCR. The table lists some 90,000 clones, over 80% of them singletons, with 15% to 20% in the top ten. Regarding this clone: The antigen remains undetermined. The sample carries other DNA sequences with the same CDR3.

The sequences come from peripheral blood mononuclear cells (PBMCs), collected before the fourth cycle of nivolumab. V is TRBV10-3 and J is TRBJ2-7; D is uncertain. This clonotype was obtained from a human donor with classical Hodgkin lymphoma. CDR3 region: CAISEQSYEQYF. CDR3 DNA: TGTGCCATCAGCGAGCAGTCCTACGAGCAGTACTTC.